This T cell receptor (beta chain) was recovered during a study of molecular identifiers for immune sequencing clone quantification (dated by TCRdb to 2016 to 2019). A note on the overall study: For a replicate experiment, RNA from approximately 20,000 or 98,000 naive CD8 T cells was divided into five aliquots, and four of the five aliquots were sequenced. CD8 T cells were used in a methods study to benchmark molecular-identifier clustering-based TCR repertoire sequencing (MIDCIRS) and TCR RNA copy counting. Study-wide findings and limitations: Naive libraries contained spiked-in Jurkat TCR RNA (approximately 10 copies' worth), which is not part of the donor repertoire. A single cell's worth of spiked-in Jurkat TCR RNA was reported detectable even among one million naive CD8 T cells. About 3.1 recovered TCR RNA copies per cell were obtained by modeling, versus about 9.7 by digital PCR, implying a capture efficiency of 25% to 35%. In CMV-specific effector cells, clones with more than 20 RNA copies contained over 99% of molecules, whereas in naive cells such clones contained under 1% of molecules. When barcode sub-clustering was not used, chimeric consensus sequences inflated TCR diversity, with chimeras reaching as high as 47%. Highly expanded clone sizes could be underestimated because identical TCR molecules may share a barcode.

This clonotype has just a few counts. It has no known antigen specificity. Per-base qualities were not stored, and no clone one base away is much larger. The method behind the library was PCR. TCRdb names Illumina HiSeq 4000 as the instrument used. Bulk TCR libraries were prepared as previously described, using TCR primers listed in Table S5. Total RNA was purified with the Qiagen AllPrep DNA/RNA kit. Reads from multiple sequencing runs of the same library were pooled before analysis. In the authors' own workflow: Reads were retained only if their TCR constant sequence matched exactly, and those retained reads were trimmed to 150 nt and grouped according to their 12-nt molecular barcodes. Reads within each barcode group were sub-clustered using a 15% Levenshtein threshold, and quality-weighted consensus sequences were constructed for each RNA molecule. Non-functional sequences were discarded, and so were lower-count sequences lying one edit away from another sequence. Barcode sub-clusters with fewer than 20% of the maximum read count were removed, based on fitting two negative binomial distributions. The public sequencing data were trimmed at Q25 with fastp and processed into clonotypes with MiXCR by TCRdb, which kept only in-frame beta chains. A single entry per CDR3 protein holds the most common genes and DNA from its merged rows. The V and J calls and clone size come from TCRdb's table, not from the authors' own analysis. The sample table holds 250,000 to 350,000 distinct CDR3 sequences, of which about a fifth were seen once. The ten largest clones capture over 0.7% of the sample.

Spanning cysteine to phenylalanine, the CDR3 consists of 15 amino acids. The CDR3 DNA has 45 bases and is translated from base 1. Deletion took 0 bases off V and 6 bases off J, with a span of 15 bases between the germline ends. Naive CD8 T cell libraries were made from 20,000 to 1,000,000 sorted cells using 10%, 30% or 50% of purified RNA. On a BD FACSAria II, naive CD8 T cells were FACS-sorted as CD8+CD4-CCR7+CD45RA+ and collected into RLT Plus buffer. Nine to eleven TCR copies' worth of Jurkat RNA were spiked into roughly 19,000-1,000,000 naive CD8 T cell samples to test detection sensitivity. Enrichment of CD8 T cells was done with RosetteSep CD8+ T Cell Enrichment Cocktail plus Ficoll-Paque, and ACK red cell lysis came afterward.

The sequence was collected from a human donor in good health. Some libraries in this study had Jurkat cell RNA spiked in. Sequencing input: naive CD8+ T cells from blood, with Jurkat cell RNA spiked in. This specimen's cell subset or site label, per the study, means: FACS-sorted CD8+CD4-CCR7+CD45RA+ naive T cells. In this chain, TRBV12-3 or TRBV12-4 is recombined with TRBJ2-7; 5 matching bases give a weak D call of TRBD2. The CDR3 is CASSLALGVPCEQYF. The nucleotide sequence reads TGTGCCAGCAGTTTAGCGCTCGGGGTGCCCTGCGAGCAGTACTTC.